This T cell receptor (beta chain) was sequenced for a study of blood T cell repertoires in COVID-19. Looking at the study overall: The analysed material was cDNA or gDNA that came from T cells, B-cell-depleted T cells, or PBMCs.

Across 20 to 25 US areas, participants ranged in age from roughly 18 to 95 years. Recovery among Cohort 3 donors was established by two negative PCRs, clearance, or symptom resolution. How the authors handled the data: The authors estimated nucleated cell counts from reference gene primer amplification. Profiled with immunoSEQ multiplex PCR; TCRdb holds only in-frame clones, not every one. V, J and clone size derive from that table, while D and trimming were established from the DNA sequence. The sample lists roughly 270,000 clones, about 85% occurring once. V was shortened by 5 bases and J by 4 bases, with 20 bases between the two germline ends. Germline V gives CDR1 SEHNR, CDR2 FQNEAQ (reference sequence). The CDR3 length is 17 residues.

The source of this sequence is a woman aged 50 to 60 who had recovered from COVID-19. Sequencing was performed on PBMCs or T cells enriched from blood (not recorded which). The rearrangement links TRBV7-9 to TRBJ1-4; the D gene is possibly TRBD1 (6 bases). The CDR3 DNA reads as TGTGCCAGCAGCCAGGCGGATTGGGGCAGGGGTAATGAAAAACTGTTTTTT. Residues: CASSQADWGRGNEKLFF. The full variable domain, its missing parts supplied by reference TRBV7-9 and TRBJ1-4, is DTGVSQNPRHKITKRGQNVTFRCDPISEHNRLYWYRQTLGQGPEFLTYFQNEAQLEKSRLLSDRFSAERPKGSFSTLEIQRTEQGDSAMYLCASSQADWGRGNEKLFFGSGTQLSVL.